This T cell receptor beta chain was found in a study of blood T cell repertoires in COVID-19. On the study more broadly: Specimens from acute and convalescent COVID-19 originated in the United States, Italy and Spain.

In the study's own analysis: Reference gene primer amplification gave nucleated cell count estimates. The table came from immunoSEQ multiplex PCR; TCRdb's copy has only in-frame clones and leaves some out. The DNA was the basis for D and trimming; V, J and clone size are from that table. The sample includes some 140,000 clones, roughly 78% of them seen just once. The ends lost 3 bases at V and 2 bases at J; junction bases unmatched: 7. The length of the CDR3 is 16 residues. Germline CDR1 is SGHDT and CDR2 is YYEEEE. This chain uses TRBV5-6 with TRBJ1-5; the match to TRBD1 covers 8 bases. This TCR was sampled from a man aged 60 to 69 with acute or convalescent COVID-19. Sequences were obtained from peripheral blood. CDR3 DNA: TGTGCCAGCAGCTGGCAGGGGGCAGGGGGCAATCAGCCCCAGCATTTT. Its protein product is CASSWQGAGGNQPQHF.